These 22 T cell receptor beta chains were sequenced from one sample in a study of shared clonotypes between healthy human individuals. Measured with immunoSEQ multiplex PCR; TCRdb has only the in-frame clones, and not every one. The sample consists of 650,000 to 700,000 clones, about nine tenths of them appearing once. Sequencing used memory CD8+ T cells from PBMCs. Subset of the sample: CD45RO+ cells pooled with CCR7-negative TemRA cells. The receptors here all came from a man aged 18 to 35 in good health. Some clones in this sample may be carry-over from other donors' samples.

This chain uses TRBV27 with TRBJ2-1; TRBD2 matches at 10 bases. Germline values: CDR1 MNHEY, CDR2 SMNVEV (reference sequence). Germline trimming cut 5 bases from V and 10 bases from J; bases unmatched to any gene: 11. The CDR3 loop spans 15 amino acids. CDR3: CASSTLAGGVEEQFF. CDR3 nucleotide sequence: TGTGCCAGCAGTACATTAGCGGGAGGTGTCGAGGAGCAGTTCTTC.

This chain joins TRBV11-2 and TRBJ2-5; unclear D gene. CDR1 SGHAT and CDR2 FQNNGV come from the germline V gene. The CDR3 covers 12 residues. Trimming shortened V by 3 bases and J by 6 bases, and 8 bases separated the two germline ends. The CDR3 loop reads CASSLSLKTQYF. Here the CDR3 DNA reads TGTGCCAGCAGCTTGTCTTTGAAGACCCAGTACTTC.

The chain is built from TRBV7-9 and TRBJ1-2; weak D call: TRBD1 (6 bases). The germline V gene encodes CDR1 SEHNR and CDR2 FQNEAQ (reference sequence). This CDR3 spans 13 amino acids. Trimming pared 9 bases from V and 4 bases from J, leaving 15 bases between. CDR3 nucleotide sequence: TGTGCCAGTAACCCCGGACAGTTCTATGGCTACACCTTC. Translated: CASNPGQFYGYTF.

This chain uses TRBV7-9 with TRBJ2-1, with D unclear. CDR1 and CDR2 from the germline V gene are SEHNR and FQNEAQ (reference sequence). V dropped 2 bases and J dropped 5 bases, with 4 bases sitting between them. The CDR3 contains 12 residues. CDR3 amino acids: CASSLLNNEQFF. The CDR3 bases are TGTGCCAGCAGCTTATTGAACAATGAGCAGTTCTTC.

The CDR3 loop reads CASSRVPSTDTQYF. CDR3 in DNA: TGTGCCAGTAGTAGGGTTCCTAGCACAGATACGCAGTATTTT. V usage is TRBV19 and J usage is TRBJ2-3, with D unclear. V was shortened by 4 bases and J by 0 bases, with 8 bases between the two germline ends. Germline CDR1 and CDR2: LNHDA and SQIVND (reference sequence). The CDR3 length is 14 residues.

The V gene is TRBV5-1, the J gene TRBJ2-3, with 8 bases fitting TRBD2. The CDR3 has 17 amino acids. V was clipped by 5 bases and J by 2 bases; unmatched bases: 13. Germline lookup yields CDR1 SGHRS and CDR2 YFSETQ. CDR3 bases: TGCGCCAGCAGGGTCCCTGTGATAGCGGGAACCACAGATACGCAGTATTTT. It yields the protein CASRVPVIAGTTDTQYF.

The rearrangement joins TRBV7-2 to TRBJ2-1, with 7 bases identical to TRBD2. Germline values: CDR1 SGHTA, CDR2 FQGNSA. J gave up 2 bases and V 5 bases, and 12 bases lay outside the gene matches. The CDR3 sequence is 17 residues long. CDR3 nucleotides: TGTGCCAGCAGCCCCTGGGGGGGGAGCACCGCCTACAATGAGCAGTTCTTC. As protein: CASSPWGGSTAYNEQFF.

The chain links TRBV2 to TRBJ2-3; TRBD2 matches at 9 bases. The CDR3 is 14 residues long. The junction had 6 bases not matched to a gene; V was cut back by 11 bases and J by 0 bases. Germline V lookup: CDR1 SNHLY, CDR2 FYNNEI. The CDR3 loop is CARRLAGSTDTQYF. CDR3 in DNA: TGTGCCCGCCGCCTAGCGGGGAGCACAGATACGCAGTATTTT. Complete variable domain (other parts from reference TRBV2 and TRBJ2-3): EPEVTQTPSHQVTQMGQEVILRCVPISNHLYFYWYRQILGQKVEFLVSFYNNEISEKSEIFDDQFSVERPDGSNFTLKIRSTKLEDSAMYFCARRLAGSTDTQYFGPGTRLTVL.

The V and J genes are TRBV9 and TRBJ2-3; D is undetermined. V lost 4 bases and J lost 0, with 24 bases in between. The CDR3 is 19 residues long. Germline V CDR1 and CDR2: SGDLS, YYNGEE. The CDR3 DNA reads as TGTGCCAGCAGCCCGACCGTGGGGAAGCTATACACTAGCACAGATACGCAGTATTTT. The encoded protein is CASSPTVGKLYTSTDTQYF.

The V gene is TRBV27, the J gene TRBJ2-6; TRBD1 aligns across 11 bases. The CDR3 has 18 amino acids. J was trimmed by 3 bases and V by 3 bases; bases with no gene match: 7. Germline loops: CDR1 MNHEY, CDR2 SMNVEV (reference sequence). The CDR3 nucleotides are TGTGCCAGCAGTTTTTCCGGGACAGGGGGAGATGGGGCCAACGTCCTGACTTTC. The encoded protein is CASSFSGTGGDGANVLTF.

The V gene is TRBV21-1, the J gene TRBJ1-3. TRBV21-1 is designated a pseudogene. This CDR3 has 14 residues. Here the CDR3 reads CASKYLGFGNTIYF. The CDR3 coding sequence is TGTGCCAGCAAGTATCTGGGATTCGGAAACACCATATATTTT.

The gene calls are TRBV29-1 and TRBJ2-4, with 11 bases matching TRBD1. V dropped 5 bases and J dropped 11; count of bases not matched to a gene: 5. This CDR3 has 12 amino acids. Germline values: CDR1 SQVTM, CDR2 ANQGSEA. The CDR3 sequence: CSVRDRGFFQYF. The CDR3 bases are TGCAGCGTTCGGGACAGGGGGTTCTTTCAGTACTTC.

This clone has only one observation. This chain connects TRBV4-2 to TRBJ2-7; TRBD1 matches 7 bases. The CDR3 totals 16 residues. Germline CDR1 reads LGHNA; CDR2 reads YNFKEQ. Trimming at V came to 2 bases and at J to 3 bases, leaving 10 bases not matched to a gene. The chain's CDR3 is CASSQYLGQVLYEQYF. The CDR3 coding sequence is TGTGCCAGCAGCCAATATCTCGGACAGGTCCTCTACGAGCAGTACTTC.

The chain joins TRBV5-1 to TRBJ1-1, with TRBD1 matching over 8 bases. The germline gives CDR1 SGHRS, CDR2 YFSETQ. V shed 4 bases, J shed 0 bases, and the junction held 5 bases outside the gene matches. This CDR3 region has 15 residues. The CDR3 here is CASSPSTGVNTEAFF. The CDR3 coding sequence is TGCGCCAGCAGCCCGTCGACAGGGGTGAACACTGAAGCTTTCTTT.

This clone has just one count. The chain uses TRBV6-4 and TRBJ2-7; tentative D call: TRBD2 (5 bases). The CDR3 has 14 amino acids. Trimming shortened V by 0 bases and J by 6 bases, and 12 bases separated the two germline ends. From germline, CDR1 is MRHNA and CDR2 SNTAGT. CDR3 loop: CASSDSKAETEQYF. In DNA, the CDR3 is TGTGCCAGCAGTGACTCGAAAGCGGAGACCGAGCAGTACTTC.

This clone was seen a handful of times. V usage is TRBV7-9 and J usage is TRBJ2-7, with 8 bases identical to TRBD2. V lost 8 bases and J lost 1; bases outside the gene matches: 10. The CDR3 length is 15 residues. From germline, CDR1 is SEHNR and CDR2 FQNEAQ (reference sequence). CDR3 sequence reads: CASVSGGDPSYEQYF. The CDR3 DNA reads as TGTGCCAGCGTCTCCGGGGGGGACCCTTCCTACGAGCAGTACTTC. Together with reference TRBV7-9 and TRBJ2-7, the CDR3 gives the full variable domain: DTGVSQNPRHKITKRGQNVTFRCDPISEHNRLYWYRQTLGQGPEFLTYFQNEAQLEKSRLLSDRFSAERPKGSFSTLEIQRTEQGDSAMYLCASVSGGDPSYEQYFGPGTRLTVT.

This rearrangement joins TRBV28 to TRBJ2-7, with D uncertain. The CDR3 loop spans 15 amino acids. V lost 2 bases, J lost 5 bases, and 16 bases lay in between. CDR1 MDHEN and CDR2 SYDVKM come from the germline V gene. For the CDR3, the DNA is TGTGCCAGCAGTTTAGAAGTCTCTGCGTCGGACGAGCAGTACTTC. It is translated as CASSLEVSASDEQYF.

The count of this clone is one. CDR3 coding DNA: TGTGCCAGCAGCGTAGCAGCCCGTAACTATGGCTACACCTTC. This encodes CASSVAARNYGYTF. This sequence joins TRBV9 and TRBJ1-2; D remains ambiguous. Trimming cost V 0 bases and J 1 base, with 7 bases left between them. This CDR3 has 14 amino acids. Germline lookup yields CDR1 SGDLS and CDR2 YYNGEE.

This clone was observed a few times. The J gene is TRBJ1-1, the V gene TRBV7-9; perhaps TRBD1 as D (6 bases). Germline V gives CDR1 SEHNR, CDR2 FQNEAQ (reference sequence). V lost 5 bases and J 5 bases, leaving 15 bases between the germline ends. The CDR3 is made up of 14 amino acids. The CDR3, as DNA: TGTGCCAGCAGCGGTACCGGGACAAGGACTGAAGCTTTCTTT. Amino acid sequence: CASSGTGTRTEAFF.

The chain employs TRBV7-8 and TRBJ1-1; D call uncertain. Trimming took 8 bases from V and 0 from J, leaving 16 bases between them. From germline, CDR1 is SGHVS and CDR2 FQNEAQ. The CDR3 is 15 amino acids. CDR3 amino acids: CASAGLGGLNTEAFF. The CDR3 nucleotides are TGTGCCAGCGCAGGACTCGGCGGCCTGAACACTGAAGCTTTCTTT.

The rearrangement joins TRBV15 to TRBJ2-7; tentatively, D is TRBD2 (5 bases). Germline CDR1 reads LNHNV; CDR2 reads YYDKDF (reference sequence). The V end lost 5 bases, the J end lost 3 bases, and 14 bases lay between the germline ends. This CDR3 spans 14 amino acids. The CDR3 region has the DNA TGTGCCACCAGCGGGGAGCGGACGAACTACGAGCAGTACTTC. Its translation: CATSGERTNYEQYF.

CDR3 in amino acids: CASSFLGSGQPQHF. CDR3 DNA sequence: TGTGCCAGCAGTTTCTTAGGGAGCGGTCAGCCCCAGCATTTT. The genes are TRBV27 and TRBJ1-5; D remains ambiguous. The V and J ends lost 3 bases and 6 bases respectively, with 12 bases between them. Germline assignment: CDR1 MNHEY and CDR2 SMNVEV (reference sequence). The CDR3 covers 14 residues.